This T cell receptor beta chain is from a study of blood T cell repertoires in COVID-19. Produced via immunoSEQ multiplex PCR; TCRdb's table is partial and in-frame only. The data contain hundreds of thousands of clones, around 90% of them singletons. The CDR3 is 13 residues long. The V gene lost 6 bases and the J gene lost 9 bases, with 15 bases spanning the gap. The receptor was isolated from a man between 18 and 35 years old with active or convalescent COVID-19. The sample was peripheral blood. The chain recombines TRBV12-3 or TRBV12-4 with TRBJ1-5, with D maybe TRBD1 (5 bases). CDR3 nucleotide sequence: TGTGCCAGCAGCGACAGCCCGGATTGGCCCCAGCATTTT. It specifies CASSDSPDWPQHF.